The 15 T cell receptor beta chains in this list originate from one sample, sequenced in a study of response to subunit inactivated influenza vaccine. TCRdb ran MiXCR on the RT-PCR reads and lists one entry per CDR3 protein. Altogether some 640,000 distinct CDR3 sequences are present, approximately 15% being singletons, with the ten largest covering around 6.5%. The specimen comprised PBMCs from blood, sampled 14 days before vaccination. These receptors were taken from a man in his fifties who received an inactivated influenza vaccine.

This clonotype was observed a handful of times. The chain has TRBV20-1 and TRBJ2-7; the match to TRBD1 covers 12 bases. Germline V CDR1 and CDR2: DFQATT, SNEGSKA (reference sequence). There are 17 residues in the CDR3. The V gene end was trimmed by 0 bases and the J gene end by 4 bases; junction bases not matched to a gene: 10. This CDR3 is CSARDPPGQGARYEQYF. CDR3 sequence (DNA): TGCAGTGCTAGAGATCCACCGGGACAGGGGGCTCGGTACGAGCAGTACTTC.

The chain has TRBV11-1 and TRBJ2-5; TRBD1 matches 9 bases. V lost 3 bases and J lost 4; bases outside the gene matches: 12. This CDR3 has 17 residues. CDR1 and CDR2 (germline): SGHAT, FQDESV (reference sequence). The CDR3 here is CASSFLSLTGGGETQYF. The DNA of the CDR3 is TGTGCCAGCAGCTTTCTCTCGTTGACAGGGGGAGGAGAGACCCAGTACTTC.

The table lists this clonotype with a few counts. This chain joins TRBV4-2 and TRBJ1-2; 8 nucleotides align to TRBD1. The CDR3 contains 15 residues. Germline V CDR1 and CDR2: LGHNA, YNFKEQ. With 2 bases clipped from V and 2 bases from J, the junction kept 4 bases outside the gene matches. This CDR3 is CASSQPDRVNYGYTF. The CDR3 DNA is TGTGCCAGCAGCCAACCGGACAGGGTGAACTATGGCTACACCTTC.

This clonotype was detected a few times. The chain combines TRBV6-1 with TRBJ2-7; TRBD2 agrees at 11 bases. With 6 bases clipped from V and 1 base from J, the junction kept 5 bases outside the gene matches. The CDR3 is 15 residues long. Germline V gene data show CDR1 as MNHNS and CDR2 as SASEGT. CDR3 in DNA: TGTGCCAGCAGCCGTAGCGGGGGGGTATCCTACGAGCAGTACTTC. Translating it yields CASSRSGGVSYEQYF.

The V call is TRBV27, the J call TRBJ1-2, with D uncertain. The V gene's germline CDR1 is MNHEY and CDR2 SMNVEV (reference sequence). This CDR3 spans 12 amino acids. V gave up 4 bases and J gave up 8 bases, with 11 bases separating them. CDR3 DNA sequence: TGTGCCAGCAGTTCGGCTCGGGAAGGCTACACCTTC. It yields the protein CASSSAREGYTF.

The table lists this clonotype with a few counts. This chain joins TRBV4-3 and TRBJ2-7, with D unclear. Per germline, CDR1 LGHNA and CDR2 YSLEER. The CDR3 is 16 residues long. V shed 0 bases and J shed 0 bases, with 12 bases lying between them. The CDR3 sequence: CASSQDRIRFSYEQYF. The CDR3 bases are TGCGCCAGCAGCCAAGATCGTATCCGGTTCTCCTACGAGCAGTACTTC.

The V call is TRBV4-3, the J call TRBJ2-2, with 8 bases that match TRBD1. The junction had 6 bases not matched to a gene; V was cut back by 0 bases and J by 6 bases. This CDR3 has 16 residues. The germline V gene encodes CDR1 LGHNA and CDR2 YSLEER. CDR3 region: CASSQDRTGLAGELFF. The CDR3 nucleotides read TGCGCCAGCAGCCAAGATCGGACAGGGCTTGCCGGGGAGCTGTTTTTT.

V usage is TRBV11-2 and J usage is TRBJ2-1, with 7 bases fitting TRBD2. With V trimmed by 2 bases and J by 3 bases, 10 bases remained unmatched. From germline, CDR1 is SGHAT and CDR2 FQNNGV. The CDR3 contains 17 residues. CDR3 DNA: TGTGCCAGCAGCTTACGATGGGCGGGAGCCAACTACAATGAGCAGTTCTTC. It codes for CASSLRWAGANYNEQFF.

The genes are TRBV7-9 and TRBJ2-3, with 7 bases matching TRBD1. The V gene end was trimmed by 4 bases and the J gene end by 2 bases; junction bases not matched to a gene: 12. The CDR3 runs to 17 residues. Germline CDR1 and CDR2: SEHNR and FQNEAQ (reference sequence). For the CDR3, the DNA is TGTGCCAGCAGCTCCTCAAAGTCACAGGGGAACACAGATACGCAGTATTTT. Amino acids: CASSSSKSQGNTDTQYF.

This clonotype has at least ten counts. V and J are TRBV19 and TRBJ2-2; D is ambiguous. Germline assignment: CDR1 LNHDA and CDR2 SQIVND (reference sequence). The CDR3 consists of 12 residues. Trimming cost V 5 bases and J 5 bases, with 6 bases left between them. The CDR3 is CASSPWTGELFF. The CDR3 DNA is TGTGCCAGTAGTCCGTGGACCGGGGAGCTGTTTTTT.

This clonotype was picked up many times. This chain connects TRBV20-1 to TRBJ2-2; TRBD2 matches at 14 bases. Per germline, CDR1 DFQATT and CDR2 SNEGSKA (reference sequence). CDR3 length: 16 residues. V was pared by 5 bases and J by 4 bases, with 6 bases of the junction left unmatched. CDR3 nucleotide sequence: TGCAGTGCTGGGGGGACTAGCGGGAGAGTCACCGGGGAGCTGTTTTTT. Translating gives CSAGGTSGRVTGELFF.

The chain employs TRBV29-1 and TRBJ1-4; no reliable D call. The CDR3 loop spans 11 amino acids. The germline gives CDR1 SQVTM, CDR2 ANQGSEA. Trimming removed 6 bases at V and 8 bases at J, with 10 bases between. CDR3 sequence: CSVYWGEKLFF. The CDR3 nucleotides are TGCAGCGTATACTGGGGAGAAAAACTGTTTTTT.

The V and J genes are TRBV19 and TRBJ2-5; D could derive from TRBD1 or TRBD2 (5 bases each). The CDR3 is 14 residues long. The V and J ends lost 6 bases and 5 bases respectively, with 16 bases between them. Per germline, CDR1 LNHDA and CDR2 SQIVND (reference sequence). CDR3: CASSPSPGTETQYF. CDR3 DNA sequence: TGTGCCAGTAGCCCCTCGCCAGGGACGGAGACCCAGTACTTC. The variable domain in full, completed from reference TRBV19 and TRBJ2-5, reads DGGITQSPKYLFRKEGQNVTLSCEQNLNHDAMYWYRQDPGQGLRLIYYSQIVNDFQKGDIAEGYSVSREKKESFPLTVTSAQKNPTAFYLCASSPSPGTETQYFGPGTRLLVL.

This clonotype was seen a few times. The genes are TRBV30 and TRBJ2-1, with 8 bases matching TRBD2. The V gene's germline CDR1 is GTSNPN and CDR2 SVGIG (reference sequence). This CDR3 spans 16 amino acids. Losses at the gene ends were 0 bases for V and 7 bases for J; bases not matched to a gene: 11. This chain's CDR3 is CAWSVLGAGEGNEQFF. CDR3 DNA: TGTGCCTGGAGTGTACTAGGAGCGGGAGAGGGTAATGAGCAGTTCTTC.

The rearrangement joins TRBV5-1 to TRBJ1-1, with a tentative D call TRBD1 (5 bases). The V end lost 3 bases, the J end lost 7 bases, and 19 bases lay between the germline ends. This CDR3 contains 15 residues. CDR1 SGHRS and CDR2 YFSETQ come from the germline V gene. CDR3 bases: TGCGCCAGCAGCTGGGGCGCCGGACAAAGCATTGAAGCTTTCTTT. Translating gives CASSWGAGQSIEAFF. The full variable domain, in which reference TRBV5-1 and TRBJ1-1 provide the parts outside the CDR3, is KAGVTQTPRYLIKTRGQQVTLSCSPISGHRSVSWYQQTPGQGLQFLFEYFSETQRNKGNFPGRFSGRQFSNSRSEMNVSTLELGDSALYLCASSWGAGQSIEAFFGQGTRLTVV.